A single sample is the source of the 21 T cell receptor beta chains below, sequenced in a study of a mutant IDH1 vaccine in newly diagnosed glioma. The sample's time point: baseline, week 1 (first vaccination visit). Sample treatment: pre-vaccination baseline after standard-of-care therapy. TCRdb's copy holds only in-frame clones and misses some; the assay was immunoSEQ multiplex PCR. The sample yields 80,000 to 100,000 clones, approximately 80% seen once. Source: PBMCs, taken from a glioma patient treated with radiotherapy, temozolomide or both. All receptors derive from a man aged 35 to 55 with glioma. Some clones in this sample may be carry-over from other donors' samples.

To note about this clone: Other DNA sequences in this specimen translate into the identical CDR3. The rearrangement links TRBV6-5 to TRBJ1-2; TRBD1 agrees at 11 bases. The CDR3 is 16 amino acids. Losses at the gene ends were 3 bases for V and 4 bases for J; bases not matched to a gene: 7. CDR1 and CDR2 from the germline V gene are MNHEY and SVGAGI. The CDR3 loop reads CASSYSRTGGGYGYTF. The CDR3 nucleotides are TGTGCCAGCAGTTATAGCCGGACAGGGGGCGGCTATGGCTACACCTTC.

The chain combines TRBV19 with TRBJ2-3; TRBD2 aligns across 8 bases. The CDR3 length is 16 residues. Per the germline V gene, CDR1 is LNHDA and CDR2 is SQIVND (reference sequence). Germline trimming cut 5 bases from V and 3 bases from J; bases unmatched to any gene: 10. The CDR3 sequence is CASSDLAGGRTDTQYF. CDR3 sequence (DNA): TGTGCCAGTAGTGACCTGGCGGGGGGTCGAACAGATACGCAGTATTTT.

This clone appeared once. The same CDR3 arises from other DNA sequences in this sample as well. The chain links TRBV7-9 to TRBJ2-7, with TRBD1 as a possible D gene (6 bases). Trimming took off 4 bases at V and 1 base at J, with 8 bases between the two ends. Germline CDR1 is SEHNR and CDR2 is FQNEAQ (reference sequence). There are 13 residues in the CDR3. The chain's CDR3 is CASSSGVSYEQYF. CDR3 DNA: TGTGCCAGCAGCTCAGGGGTATCCTACGAGCAGTACTTC.

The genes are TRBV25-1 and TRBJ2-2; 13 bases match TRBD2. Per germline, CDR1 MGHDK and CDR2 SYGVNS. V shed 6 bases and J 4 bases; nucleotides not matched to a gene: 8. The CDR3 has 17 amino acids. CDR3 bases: TGTGCCAGCAGCAGGGTAGGACTAGCGGGAGCCACCGGGGAGCTGTTTTTT. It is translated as CASSRVGLAGATGELFF.

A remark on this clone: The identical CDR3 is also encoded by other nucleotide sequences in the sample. The DNA for the CDR3 is TGCAGCGTTGACCCGGGACAGGGTTACAATGAGCAGTTCTTC. It encodes CSVDPGQGYNEQFF. The V and J genes are TRBV29-1 and TRBJ2-1, with 9 nucleotides matching TRBD1. Trimming cost V 3 bases and J 4 bases; bases outside gene matches: 4. The CDR3 sequence is 14 residues long. The V gene's germline CDR1 is SQVTM and CDR2 ANQGSEA.

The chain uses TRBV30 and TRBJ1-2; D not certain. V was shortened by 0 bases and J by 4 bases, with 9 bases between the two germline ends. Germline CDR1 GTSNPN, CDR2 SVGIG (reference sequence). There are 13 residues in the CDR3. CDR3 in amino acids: CAWSVGHLYGYTF. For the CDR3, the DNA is TGTGCCTGGAGTGTAGGGCACCTCTATGGCTACACCTTC.

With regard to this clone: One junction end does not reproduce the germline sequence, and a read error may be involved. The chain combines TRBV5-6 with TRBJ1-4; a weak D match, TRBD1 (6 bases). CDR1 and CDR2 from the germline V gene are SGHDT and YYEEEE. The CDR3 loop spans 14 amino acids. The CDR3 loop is CASGLQGGNEKLFF. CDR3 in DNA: TGTGCCAGCGGCTTACAGGGCGGTAATGAAAAACTGTTTTTT.

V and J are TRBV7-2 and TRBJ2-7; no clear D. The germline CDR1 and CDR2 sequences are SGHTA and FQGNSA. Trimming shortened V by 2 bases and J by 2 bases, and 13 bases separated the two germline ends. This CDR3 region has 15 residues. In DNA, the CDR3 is TGTGCCAGCAGCTTATCCTGGGGTCAAACCTACGAGCAGTACTTC. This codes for CASSLSWGQTYEQYF. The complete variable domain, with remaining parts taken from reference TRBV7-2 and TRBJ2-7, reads GAGVSQSPSNKVTEKGKDVELRCDPISGHTALYWYRQSLGQGLEFLIYFQGNSAPDKSGLPSDRFSAERTGGSVSTLTIQRTQQEDSAVYLCASSLSWGQTYEQYFGPGTRLTVT.

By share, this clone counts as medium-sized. The CDR3 here is CASSLVFYGYTF. The CDR3 nucleotides read TGTGCCAGCAGCTTAGTATTTTATGGCTACACCTTC. The V gene is TRBV7-8, the J gene TRBJ1-2; D not resolved. V dropped 1 base and J dropped 5 bases, with 5 bases sitting between them. Germline V gene data show CDR1 as SGHVS and CDR2 as FQNEAQ. The CDR3 has 12 residues.

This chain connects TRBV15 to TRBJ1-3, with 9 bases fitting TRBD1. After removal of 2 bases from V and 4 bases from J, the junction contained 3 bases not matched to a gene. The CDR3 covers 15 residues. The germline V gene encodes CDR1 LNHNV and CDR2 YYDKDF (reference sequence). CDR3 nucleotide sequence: TGTGCCACCAGCAGAACAGGGGGCTTGGGAAACACCATATATTTT. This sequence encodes CATSRTGGLGNTIYF. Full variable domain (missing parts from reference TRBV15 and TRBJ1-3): DAMVIQNPRYQVTQFGKPVTLSCSQTLNHNVMYWYQQKSSQAPKLLFHYYDKDFNNEADTPDNFQSRRPNTSFCFLDIRSPGLGDTAMYLCATSRTGGLGNTIYFGEGSWLTVV.

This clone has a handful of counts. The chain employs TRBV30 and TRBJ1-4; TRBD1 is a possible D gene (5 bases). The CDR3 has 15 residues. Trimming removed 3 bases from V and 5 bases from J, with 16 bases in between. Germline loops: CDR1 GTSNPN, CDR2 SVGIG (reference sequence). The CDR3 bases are TGTGCCTGGAGCCCGGCCGGGACTGGGAATGAAAAACTGTTTTTT. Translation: CAWSPAGTGNEKLFF. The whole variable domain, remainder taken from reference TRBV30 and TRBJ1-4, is SQTIHQWPATLVQPVGSPLSLECTVEGTSNPNLYWYRQAAGRGLQLLFYSVGIGQISSEVPQNLSASRPQDRQFILSSKKLLLSDSGFYLCAWSPAGTGNEKLFFGSGTQLSVL.

The CDR3 protein is CASSYLVGAGSNEQFF. As DNA, the CDR3 is TGTGCCAGCAGTTACTTGGTGGGAGCGGGGTCCAATGAGCAGTTCTTC. The rearrangement joins TRBV6-5 to TRBJ2-1; 7 nucleotides line up with TRBD2. Germline V CDR1 and CDR2: MNHEY, SVGAGI. The trim removed 1 base at V and 6 bases at J, leaving 9 bases unmatched. The CDR3 sequence is 16 residues long.

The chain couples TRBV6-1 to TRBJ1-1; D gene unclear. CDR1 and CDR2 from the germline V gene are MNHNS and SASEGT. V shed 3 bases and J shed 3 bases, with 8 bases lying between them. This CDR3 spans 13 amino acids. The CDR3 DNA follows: TGTGCCAGCAGTGATTCAGAGTACACTGAAGCTTTCTTT. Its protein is CASSDSEYTEAFF.

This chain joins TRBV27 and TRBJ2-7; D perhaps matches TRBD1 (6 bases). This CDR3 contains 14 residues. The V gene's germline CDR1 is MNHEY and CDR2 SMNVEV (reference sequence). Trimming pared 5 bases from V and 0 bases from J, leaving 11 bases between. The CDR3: CASSNTGSSYEQYF. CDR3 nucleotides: TGTGCCAGCAGTAATACAGGGAGCTCCTACGAGCAGTACTTC.

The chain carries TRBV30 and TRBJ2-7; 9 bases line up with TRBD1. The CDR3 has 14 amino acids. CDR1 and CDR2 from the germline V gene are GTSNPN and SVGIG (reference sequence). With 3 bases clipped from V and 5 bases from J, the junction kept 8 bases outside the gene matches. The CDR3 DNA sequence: TGTGCCTGGAGGGACAGGGGATTTCTCCACGAGCAGTACTTC. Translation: CAWRDRGFLHEQYF.

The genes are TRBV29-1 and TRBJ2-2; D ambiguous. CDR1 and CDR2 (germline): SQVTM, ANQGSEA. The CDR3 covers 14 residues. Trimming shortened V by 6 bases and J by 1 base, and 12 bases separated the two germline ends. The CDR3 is CSVPGPMNTGELFF. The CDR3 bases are TGCAGCGTCCCAGGCCCAATGAACACCGGGGAGCTGTTTTTT.

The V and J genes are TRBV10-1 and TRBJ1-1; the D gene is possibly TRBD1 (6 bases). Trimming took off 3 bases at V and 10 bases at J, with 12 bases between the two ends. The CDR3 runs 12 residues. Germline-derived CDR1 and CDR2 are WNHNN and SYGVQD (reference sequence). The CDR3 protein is CASSDATGPAFF. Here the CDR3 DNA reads TGCGCCAGCAGTGATGCGACAGGCCCAGCTTTCTTT.

The CDR3 DNA sequence: TGTGCCAGCAGCTTGGCTGGGTCAGGGGGCTACAATGAGCAGTTCTTC. It specifies CASSLAGSGGYNEQFF. The rearrangement joins TRBV5-6 to TRBJ2-1; 7 positions agree with TRBD1. The junction had 6 bases not matched to a gene; V was cut back by 0 bases and J by 3 bases. The CDR3 contains 16 residues. Germline lookup yields CDR1 SGHDT and CDR2 YYEEEE.

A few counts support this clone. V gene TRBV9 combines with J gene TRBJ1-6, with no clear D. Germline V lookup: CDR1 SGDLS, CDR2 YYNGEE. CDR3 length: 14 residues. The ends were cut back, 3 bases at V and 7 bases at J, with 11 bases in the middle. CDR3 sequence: CASSAQVGNSPLHF. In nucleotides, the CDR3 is TGTGCCAGCAGCGCACAAGTCGGGAATTCACCCCTCCACTTT.

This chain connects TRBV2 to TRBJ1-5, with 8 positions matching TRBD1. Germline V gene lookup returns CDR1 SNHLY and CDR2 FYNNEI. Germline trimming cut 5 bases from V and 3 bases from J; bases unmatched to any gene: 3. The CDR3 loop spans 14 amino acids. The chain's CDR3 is CASSQDRVNQPQHF. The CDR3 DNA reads TGTGCCAGCAGTCAGGACAGGGTCAATCAGCCCCAGCATTTT.

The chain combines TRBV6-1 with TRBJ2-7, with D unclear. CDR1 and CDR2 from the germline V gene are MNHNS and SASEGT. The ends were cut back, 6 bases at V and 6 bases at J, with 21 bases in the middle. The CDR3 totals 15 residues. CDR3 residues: CASSSHLGRTPEQYF. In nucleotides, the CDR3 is TGTGCCAGCAGCTCCCATCTAGGAAGAACTCCCGAGCAGTACTTC.